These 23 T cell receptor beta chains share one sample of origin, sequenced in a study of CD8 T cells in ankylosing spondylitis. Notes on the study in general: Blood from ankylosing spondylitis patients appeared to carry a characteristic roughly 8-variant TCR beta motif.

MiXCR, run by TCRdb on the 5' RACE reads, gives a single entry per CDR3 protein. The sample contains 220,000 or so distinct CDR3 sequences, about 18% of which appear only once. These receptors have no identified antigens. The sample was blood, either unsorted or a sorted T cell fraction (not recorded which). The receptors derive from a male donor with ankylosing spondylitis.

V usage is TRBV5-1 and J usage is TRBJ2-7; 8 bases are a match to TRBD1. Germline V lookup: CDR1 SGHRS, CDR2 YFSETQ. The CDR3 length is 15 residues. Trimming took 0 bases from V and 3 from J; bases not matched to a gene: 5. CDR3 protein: CASSLESGGSYEQYF. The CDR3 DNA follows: TGCGCCAGCAGCTTGGAATCAGGGGGCAGCTACGAGCAGTACTTC.

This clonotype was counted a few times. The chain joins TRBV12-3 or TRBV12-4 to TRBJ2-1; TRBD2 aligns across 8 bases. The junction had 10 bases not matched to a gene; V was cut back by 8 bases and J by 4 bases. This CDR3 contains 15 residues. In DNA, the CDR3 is TGTGCCAGCCGGGGGGGCTCGTCGGCTTACAATGAGCAGTTCTTC. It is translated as CASRGGSSAYNEQFF.

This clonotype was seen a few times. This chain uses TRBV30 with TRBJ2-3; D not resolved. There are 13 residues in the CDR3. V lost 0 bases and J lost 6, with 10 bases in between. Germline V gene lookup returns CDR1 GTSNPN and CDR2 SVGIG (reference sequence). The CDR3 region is CAWSVAVQDTQYF. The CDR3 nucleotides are TGTGCCTGGAGTGTCGCCGTACAGGATACGCAGTATTTT.

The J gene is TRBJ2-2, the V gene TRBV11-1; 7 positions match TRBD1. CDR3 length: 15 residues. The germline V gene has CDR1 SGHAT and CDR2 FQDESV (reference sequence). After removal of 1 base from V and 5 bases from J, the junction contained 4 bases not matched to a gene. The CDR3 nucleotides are TGTGCCAGCAGCTTAGACAGGGGAAGGACCGGGGAGCTGTTTTTT. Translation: CASSLDRGRTGELFF.

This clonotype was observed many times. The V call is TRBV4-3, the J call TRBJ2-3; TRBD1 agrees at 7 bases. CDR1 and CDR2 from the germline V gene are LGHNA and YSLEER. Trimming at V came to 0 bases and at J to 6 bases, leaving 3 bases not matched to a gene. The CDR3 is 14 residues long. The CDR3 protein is CASSQESRGDTQYF. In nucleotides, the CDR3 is TGCGCCAGCAGCCAAGAGTCCAGGGGGGATACGCAGTATTTT.

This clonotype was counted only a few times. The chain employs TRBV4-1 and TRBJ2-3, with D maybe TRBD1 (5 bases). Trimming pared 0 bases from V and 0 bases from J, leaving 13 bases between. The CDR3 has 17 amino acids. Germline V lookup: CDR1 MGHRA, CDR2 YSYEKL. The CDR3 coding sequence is TGCGCCAGCAGCCAAGATAGGGCAGGGTTAAGCACAGATACGCAGTATTTT. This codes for CASSQDRAGLSTDTQYF.

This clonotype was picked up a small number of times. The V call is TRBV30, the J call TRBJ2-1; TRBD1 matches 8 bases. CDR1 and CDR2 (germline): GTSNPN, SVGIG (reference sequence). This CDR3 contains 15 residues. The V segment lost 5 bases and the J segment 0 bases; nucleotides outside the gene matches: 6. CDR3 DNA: TGTGCCTGGGGGGGGACAGGTAGCTCCTACAATGAGCAGTTCTTC. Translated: CAWGGTGSSYNEQFF.

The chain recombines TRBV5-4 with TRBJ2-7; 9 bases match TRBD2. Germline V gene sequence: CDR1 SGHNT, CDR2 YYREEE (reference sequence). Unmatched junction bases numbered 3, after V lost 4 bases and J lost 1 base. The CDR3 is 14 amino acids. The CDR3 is CASSTGLASYEQYF. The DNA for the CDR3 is TGTGCCAGCAGCACTGGACTAGCGTCCTACGAGCAGTACTTC.

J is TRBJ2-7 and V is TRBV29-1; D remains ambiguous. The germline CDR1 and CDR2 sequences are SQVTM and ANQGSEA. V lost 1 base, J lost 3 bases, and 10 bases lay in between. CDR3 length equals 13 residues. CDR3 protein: CSVEGQRSYEQYF. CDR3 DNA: TGCAGCGTTGAAGGGCAGAGAAGCTACGAGCAGTACTTC.

The CDR3 loop is CASSESGNYGYTF. The CDR3 region has the DNA TGCGCCAGCAGTGAGTCTGGGAACTATGGCTACACCTTC. This rearrangement joins TRBV10-2 to TRBJ1-2; the D is unclear. Germline V gene lookup returns CDR1 WSHSY and CDR2 SAAADI. Trimming took 0 bases from V and 2 from J, leaving 4 bases between them. This CDR3 comprises 13 residues.

CDR3 loop: CSVGGGGLAAYEQYF. The CDR3 DNA reads as TGCAGCGTTGGCGGGGGAGGGCTAGCAGCGTACGAGCAGTACTTC. This chain connects TRBV29-1 to TRBJ2-7; 7 nucleotides line up with TRBD2. The CDR3 covers 15 residues. CDR1 is SQVTM and CDR2 is ANQGSEA in the germline V gene. V trimming: 4 bases; J trimming: 4 bases; junction bases outside the gene matches: 13.

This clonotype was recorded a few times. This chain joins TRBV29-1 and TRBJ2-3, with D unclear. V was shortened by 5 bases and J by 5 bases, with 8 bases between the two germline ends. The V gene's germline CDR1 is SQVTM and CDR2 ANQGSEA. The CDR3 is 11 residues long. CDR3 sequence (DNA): TGCAGCGTTCCACTTGGAGATACGCAGTATTTT. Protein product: CSVPLGDTQYF.

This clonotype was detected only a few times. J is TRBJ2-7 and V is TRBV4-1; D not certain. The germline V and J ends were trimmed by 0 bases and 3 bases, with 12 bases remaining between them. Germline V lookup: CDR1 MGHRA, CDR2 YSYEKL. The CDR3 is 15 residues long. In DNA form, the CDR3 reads TGCGCCAGCAGCCAAGATCATCGGCAGAACTACGAGCAGTACTTC. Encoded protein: CASSQDHRQNYEQYF.

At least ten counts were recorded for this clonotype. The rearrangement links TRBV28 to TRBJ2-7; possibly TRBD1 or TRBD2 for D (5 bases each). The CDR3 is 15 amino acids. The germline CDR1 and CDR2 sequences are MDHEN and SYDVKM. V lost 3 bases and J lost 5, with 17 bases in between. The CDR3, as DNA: TGTGCCAGCAGTTTGGGGGAGCCTCCCGTCGACGAGCAGTACTTC. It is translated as CASSLGEPPVDEQYF.

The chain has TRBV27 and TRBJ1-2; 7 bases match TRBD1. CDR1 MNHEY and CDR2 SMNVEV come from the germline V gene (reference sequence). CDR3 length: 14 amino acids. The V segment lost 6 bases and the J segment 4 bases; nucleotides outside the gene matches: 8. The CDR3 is CASSPGGVSYGYTF. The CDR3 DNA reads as TGTGCCAGCAGCCCAGGGGGGGTATCCTATGGCTACACCTTC.

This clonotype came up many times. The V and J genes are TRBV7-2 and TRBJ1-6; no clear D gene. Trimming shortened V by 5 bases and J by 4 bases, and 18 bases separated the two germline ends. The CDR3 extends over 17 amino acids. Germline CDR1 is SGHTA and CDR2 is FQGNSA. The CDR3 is CASSQSETEVYNSPLHF. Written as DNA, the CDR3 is TGTGCCAGCAGCCAATCCGAAACAGAGGTTTATAATTCACCCCTCCACTTT.

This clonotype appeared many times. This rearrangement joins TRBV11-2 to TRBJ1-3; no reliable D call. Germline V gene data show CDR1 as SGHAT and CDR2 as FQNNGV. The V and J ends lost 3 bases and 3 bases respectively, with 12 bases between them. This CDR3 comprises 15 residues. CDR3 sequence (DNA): TGTGCCAGCAGCTTGGCGGAACAGCATGGAAACACCATATATTTT. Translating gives CASSLAEQHGNTIYF.

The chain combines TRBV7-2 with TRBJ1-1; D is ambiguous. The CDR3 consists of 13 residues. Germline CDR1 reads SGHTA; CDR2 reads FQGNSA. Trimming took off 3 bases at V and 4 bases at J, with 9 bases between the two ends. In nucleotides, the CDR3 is TGTGCCAGCAGCTTCACAGCCCTCACTGAAGCTTTCTTT. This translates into CASSFTALTEAFF.

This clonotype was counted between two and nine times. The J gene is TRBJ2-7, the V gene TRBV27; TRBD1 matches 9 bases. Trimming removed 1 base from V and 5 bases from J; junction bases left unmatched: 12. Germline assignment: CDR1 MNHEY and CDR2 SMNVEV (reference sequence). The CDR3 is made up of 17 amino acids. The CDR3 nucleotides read TGTGCCAGCAGTTTATACGGACCGGGACAGGGTTCCCACGAGCAGTACTTC. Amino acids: CASSLYGPGQGSHEQYF.

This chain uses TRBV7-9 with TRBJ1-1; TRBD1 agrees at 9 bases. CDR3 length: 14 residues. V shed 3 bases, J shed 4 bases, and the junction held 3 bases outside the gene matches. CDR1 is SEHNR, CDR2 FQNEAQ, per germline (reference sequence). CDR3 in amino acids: CASSLDRGPTEAFF. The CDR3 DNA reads TGTGCCAGCAGCTTGGACAGGGGACCCACTGAAGCTTTCTTT.

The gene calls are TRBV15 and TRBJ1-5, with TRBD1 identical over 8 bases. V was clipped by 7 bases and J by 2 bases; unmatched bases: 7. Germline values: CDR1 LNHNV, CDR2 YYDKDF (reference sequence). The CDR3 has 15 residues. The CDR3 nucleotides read TGTGCCACCACGGACAGGGTAGATCGCAATCAGCCCCAGCATTTT. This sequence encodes CATTDRVDRNQPQHF.

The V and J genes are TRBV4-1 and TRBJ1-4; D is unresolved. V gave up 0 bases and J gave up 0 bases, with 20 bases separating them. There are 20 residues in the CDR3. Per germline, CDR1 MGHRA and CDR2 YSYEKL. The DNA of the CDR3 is TGCGCCAGCAGCCAAGATCTAGACCTTAGGAGGGAAGCAACTAATGAAAAACTGTTTTTT. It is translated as CASSQDLDLRREATNEKLFF.

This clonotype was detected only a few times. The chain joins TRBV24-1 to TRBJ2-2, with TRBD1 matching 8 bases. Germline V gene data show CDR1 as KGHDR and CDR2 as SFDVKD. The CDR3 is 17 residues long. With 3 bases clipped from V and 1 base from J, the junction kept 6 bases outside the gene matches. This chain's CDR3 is CATSDIGQGGNTGELFF. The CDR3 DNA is TGTGCCACCAGTGATATTGGACAGGGCGGGAACACCGGGGAGCTGTTTTTT.